This T cell receptor (beta chain) comes out of a study of vaccination and CD4 T cells after COVID-19. At the Johns Hopkins FTIC core, DNA taken from cultured CD4+ T cells was sequenced by way of the Oncomine TCR Beta short-read assay. In this case, cultured CD4+ T cells provided the extracted genomic DNA. A single record per CDR3 protein comes from TCRdb applying MiXCR to the PCR reads. The top ten hold about 20% of the sample, which has several thousand distinct CDR3 sequences, roughly 67% seen once. The treatment is: roughly 10-day PBMC culture with coronavirus spike peptide pools or control peptides (ViraFEST assay). Once peptide pools had expanded antigen-specific T cells, ViraFEST sequenced TCRs. Comment on this clonotype: The antigen remains undetermined.

The sequencing input was CD4+ T cells from blood, cultured in vitro. The clonotype was recovered from a human donor who had recovered from COVID-19.

The CDR3 reads CSARDRGGYEVNTEAFF. DNA for the CDR3: TGCAGTGCTAGAGATCGCGGAGGGTATGAGGTGAACACTGAAGCTTTCTTT. This chain links TRBV20-1 with TRBJ1-1; D gene uncertain. Trimming shortened V by 0 bases and J by 0 bases, and 17 bases separated the two germline ends. The CDR3 runs 17 residues. Germline loops: CDR1 DFQATT, CDR2 SNEGSKA (reference sequence).